The 28 T cell receptor beta chains presented below share a single source sample, sequenced in a study of T cells after yellow fever vaccination. TCRdb itself ran the 5' RACE reads through MiXCR, one entry per CDR3 protein. The sample consists of over 35,000 distinct CDR3 sequences, approximately 6.3% of them appearing once. The sequences come from PBMCs, either bulk or a sorted T-cell subset (CD4+, CD8+, memory, or dextramer-sorted; not recorded which), collected 45 days after the yellow fever booster vaccination. Receptor source: a man aged 25-40 years who received the YFV17D yellow fever vaccine.

In its sample, this clonotype was seen a few times. The chain combines TRBV7-9 with TRBJ1-6; D ambiguous. Germline lookup yields CDR1 SEHNR and CDR2 FQNEAQ (reference sequence). This CDR3 is 15 amino acids long. Trimming removed 6 bases from V and 8 bases from J, with 17 bases in between. The CDR3 DNA reads TGTGCCAGCAGTAGAAGAAGCTTTGGGGATTCACCCCTCCACTTT. This translates into CASSRRSFGDSPLHF.

The table lists this clonotype with many counts. The rearrangement joins TRBV12-3 or TRBV12-4 to TRBJ2-3, with a weak D call TRBD2 (6 bases). V lost 6 bases and J 2 bases, leaving 15 bases between the germline ends. CDR3 length equals 15 residues. CDR3 loop: CASSPGLRFTDTQYF. The DNA for the CDR3 is TGTGCCAGCAGCCCGGGACTCCGATTCACAGATACGCAGTATTTT.

The chain joins TRBV20-1 to TRBJ2-3; TRBD2 matches at 8 bases. CDR1 and CDR2 (germline): DFQATT, SNEGSKA (reference sequence). This CDR3 region has 14 residues. J gave up 4 bases and V 3 bases, and 6 bases lay outside the gene matches. In nucleotides, the CDR3 is TGCAGTGCTAGGACTGGGCGGGGGGCAGATACGCAGTATTTT. Translation gives CSARTGRGADTQYF.

By share of the sample, this clonotype is medium-sized. The gene calls are TRBV20-1 and TRBJ1-1; no clear D. The V end was cut by 5 bases, the J end by 3 bases, with 13 bases between. Germline V lookup: CDR1 DFQATT, CDR2 SNEGSKA (reference sequence). The CDR3 runs to 13 residues. Written as DNA, the CDR3 is TGCAGTGCTCCCTCCCAGCCGCACACTGAAGCTTTCTTT. It is translated as CSAPSQPHTEAFF.

This clonotype was seen a few times. Here the CDR3 reads CASSQRGLAGSSGQFF. CDR3 DNA sequence: TGTGCCAGCAGCCAGAGGGGACTAGCGGGAAGTTCGGGGCAGTTCTTC. The gene calls are TRBV28 and TRBJ2-1, with 13 bases aligning to TRBD2. This CDR3 is built from 16 residues. From germline, CDR1 is MDHEN and CDR2 SYDVKM. J was trimmed by 12 bases and V by 6 bases; bases with no gene match: 14.

This clonotype was picked up many times. The V and J genes are TRBV20-1 and TRBJ2-5; D is uncertain. V lost 0 bases to trimming and J lost 1 base, with 6 bases between them. The germline V gene encodes CDR1 DFQATT and CDR2 SNEGSKA (reference sequence). The CDR3 runs 13 residues. The CDR3 bases are TGCAGTGCTAGAGATCCCAGCCAAGAGACCCAGTACTTC. Its translation: CSARDPSQETQYF.

This clonotype was seen repeatedly, ten times or more. V and J are TRBV11-1 and TRBJ2-5, with D unresolved. V lost 4 bases and J 5 bases, leaving 11 bases between the germline ends. Germline CDR1 and CDR2: SGHAT and FQDESV (reference sequence). The CDR3 is 13 residues long. The CDR3, as DNA: TGTGCCAGCAGCTATAGGGTCGGGGAGACCCAGTACTTC. Its translation is CASSYRVGETQYF.

This clonotype was seen ten or more times. This rearrangement joins TRBV7-2 to TRBJ1-6, with D maybe TRBD1 (5 bases). V was trimmed by 4 bases and J by 7 bases, leaving 14 bases between them. The CDR3 has 15 amino acids. Germline lookup yields CDR1 SGHTA and CDR2 FQGNSA. As DNA, the CDR3 is TGTGCCAGCAGCTCGGGGATAAGGGGAAATTCACCCCTCCACTTT. It translates to CASSSGIRGNSPLHF.

In this sample, this clonotype is medium-sized (0.01 to 0.1%). This chain uses TRBV4-1 with TRBJ1-4; no firm D call. The V and J ends lost 2 bases and 8 bases respectively, with 6 bases between them. Looked up from germline, CDR1 is MGHRA and CDR2 is YSYEKL. There are 12 residues in the CDR3. The CDR3, as DNA: TGCGCCAGCAGCCAAATGCAGGAAAAACTGTTTTTT. It encodes CASSQMQEKLFF.

The table lists this clonotype with many counts. This rearrangement joins TRBV28 to TRBJ2-7, with D hard to call. Germline loops: CDR1 MDHEN, CDR2 SYDVKM. The CDR3 loop spans 11 amino acids. V dropped 7 bases and J dropped 4 bases, with 8 bases sitting between them. DNA of the CDR3: TGTGCCAGCACCTCTAAATACGAGCAGTACTTC. Translating gives CASTSKYEQYF.

This clonotype was seen only a few times. The chain links TRBV18 to TRBJ2-1; 8 bases fit TRBD1. The CDR3 has 13 amino acids. V shed 3 bases and J 10 bases; nucleotides not matched to a gene: 5. Germline V gene lookup returns CDR1 KGHSH and CDR2 LQKENI. The CDR3 protein is CASSPTGQGEQFF. The DNA for the CDR3 is TGTGCCAGCTCACCTACCGGACAGGGAGAGCAGTTCTTC.

The rearrangement joins TRBV18 to TRBJ2-6; D could derive from TRBD1 or TRBD2 (5 bases each). Germline V lookup: CDR1 KGHSH, CDR2 LQKENI. CDR3 length: 15 amino acids. Trimming shortened V by 3 bases and J by 4 bases, and 10 bases separated the two germline ends. DNA for the CDR3: TGTGCCAGCTCACCGGCTGGGACCGGGGCCAACGTCCTGACTTTC. Translated: CASSPAGTGANVLTF.

This clonotype was observed a few times. The chain couples TRBV6-2 or TRBV6-3 to TRBJ2-1, with 7 positions matching TRBD2. Germline values: CDR1 MNHEY, CDR2 SVGEGT. CDR3 size: 15 residues. The trim removed 0 bases at V and 2 bases at J, leaving 1 base unmatched. The CDR3 DNA sequence: TGTGCCAGCAGTTACTCTCTAGCGGCCTACAATGAGCAGTTCTTC. It translates to CASSYSLAAYNEQFF.

The chain links TRBV19 to TRBJ2-1, with 8 bases that match TRBD1. Losses at the gene ends were 6 bases for V and 3 bases for J; bases not matched to a gene: 13. Per germline, CDR1 LNHDA and CDR2 SQIVND (reference sequence). The CDR3 contains 17 residues. The CDR3 DNA reads as TGTGCCAGTAGCCCCAGAGGACAGGGCACTAACTACAATGAGCAGTTCTTC. Encoded protein: CASSPRGQGTNYNEQFF.

This clonotype has just a few counts. This chain links TRBV5-8 with TRBJ2-5; 7 positions agree with TRBD2. The germline V gene encodes CDR1 SGHTS and CDR2 YDEGEE. The CDR3 is 14 residues long. After removal of 4 bases from V and 5 bases from J, the junction contained 8 bases not matched to a gene. The CDR3 reads CASSPAFGGETQYF. CDR3 coding DNA: TGTGCCAGCAGCCCCGCGTTCGGGGGGGAGACCCAGTACTTC.

In this sample, this clonotype turned up a few times. The chain links TRBV27 to TRBJ2-6; D may be TRBD1 or TRBD2 (5 bases each). Germline V gene lookup returns CDR1 MNHEY and CDR2 SMNVEV (reference sequence). V lost 6 bases to trimming and J lost 0 bases, with 12 bases between them. The CDR3 spans 16 residues. The CDR3 sequence is CASRGLGVSGANVLTF. For the CDR3, the DNA is TGTGCCAGCAGGGGATTGGGGGTCTCTGGGGCCAACGTCCTGACTTTC.

This sequence joins TRBV5-1 and TRBJ2-2; 8 bases line up with TRBD2. CDR1 is SGHRS and CDR2 is YFSETQ in the germline V gene. J lost 11 bases, V lost 0 bases, and 6 bases had no gene match. The CDR3 contains 14 residues. The CDR3: CASSLVLAGGELFF. The CDR3 nucleotides read TGCGCCAGCAGCTTGGTGCTAGCGGGCGGAGAGCTGTTTTTT.

The chain carries TRBV12-3 or TRBV12-4 and TRBJ2-2; 8 bases align to TRBD2. The CDR3 is 16 residues long. V was pared by 7 bases and J by 5 bases, with 12 bases of the junction left unmatched. CDR3 protein: CASTWSGSGRTGELFF. The CDR3 DNA sequence: TGTGCCAGCACCTGGTCGGGCAGCGGGAGAACCGGGGAGCTGTTTTTT.

There are a few counts of this clonotype. The V gene is TRBV6-6, the J gene TRBJ1-2; TRBD1 might be the D (6 bases). Trimming shortened V by 6 bases and J by 1 base, and 9 bases separated the two germline ends. Germline-derived CDR1 and CDR2 are MNHNY and SVGAGI (reference sequence). This CDR3 region has 13 residues. This CDR3 reads CASRKGGNYGYTF. The CDR3 DNA sequence: TGTGCCAGCAGAAAAGGGGGTAACTATGGCTACACCTTC.

This clonotype was counted at least ten times. The chain couples TRBV24-1 to TRBJ2-2, with D maybe TRBD2 (5 bases). The germline CDR1 and CDR2 sequences are KGHDR and SFDVKD. CDR3 size: 17 residues. V was cut by 0 bases and J by 6 bases, with 16 bases left in between. CDR3 bases: TGTGCCACCAGTGATTTGCAATATTATGAGGGATCCGGGGAGCTGTTTTTT. Its protein product is CATSDLQYYEGSGELFF.

This chain uses TRBV29-1 with TRBJ2-1; D is uncertain. The length of the CDR3 is 13 residues. CDR1 and CDR2 (germline): SQVTM, ANQGSEA. Trimming cost V 2 bases and J 6 bases, with 11 bases left between them. This CDR3 reads CSVEPATSNEQFF. In DNA, the CDR3 is TGCAGCGTTGAACCGGCGACCTCCAATGAGCAGTTCTTC.

This clonotype was detected ten times or more. This chain links TRBV5-1 with TRBJ1-1; D gene uncertain. With 1 base removed from V and 0 bases from J, the gap between germline ends came to 7 bases. The CDR3 consists of 14 residues. Germline CDR1 and CDR2: SGHRS and YFSETQ. The CDR3 nucleotides read TGCGCCAGCAGCTTGAGAGTTCTGAACACTGAAGCTTTCTTT. Translating it yields CASSLRVLNTEAFF.

At least ten counts were recorded for this clonotype. The genes are TRBV10-3 and TRBJ1-5; the match to TRBD1 covers 7 bases. With V trimmed by 3 bases and J by 4 bases, 3 bases remained unmatched. The CDR3 runs to 14 residues. Germline V gene sequence: CDR1 ENHRY, CDR2 SYGVKD. Here the CDR3 DNA reads TGTGCCATCAGTGATGGGACAGCTAATCAGCCCCAGCATTTT. This gives the protein CAISDGTANQPQHF.

This clonotype was seen only a few times. The chain employs TRBV20-1 and TRBJ1-5, with TRBD1 as a possible D gene (6 bases). The CDR3 is made up of 14 amino acids. V was clipped by 6 bases and J by 7 bases, with 19 bases between them. The germline CDR1 and CDR2 sequences are DFQATT and SNEGSKA (reference sequence). CDR3 DNA: TGCAGTGCCTACGTTGGTGACGGACAGCAGCCCCAGCATTTT. It codes for CSAYVGDGQQPQHF.

This clonotype was found a few times. V usage is TRBV18 and J usage is TRBJ2-5; D remains ambiguous. Trimming took 4 bases from V and 5 from J, leaving 11 bases between them. The CDR3 length is 13 residues. CDR1 and CDR2 from the germline V gene are KGHSH and LQKENI. As DNA, the CDR3 is TGTGCCAGCTCACGGTCGGCGTGGGAGACCCAGTACTTC. Protein sequence: CASSRSAWETQYF.

Concerning this clonotype: A much larger clone lies a single base off, so this may be a read error. This chain connects TRBV10-3 to TRBJ2-5; perhaps TRBD1 as D (5 bases). Trimming pared 6 bases from V and 6 bases from J, leaving 23 bases between. Germline CDR1 and CDR2: ENHRY and SYGVKD. CDR3 length: 16 residues. DNA of the CDR3: TGTGCCATCAGCCCAGGTGGGAAGACAGTTCAAAAGACCCAGTACTTC. This gives the protein CAISPGGKTVQKTQYF.

This clonotype was detected ten times or more. The chain has TRBV7-6 and TRBJ2-3, with 14 bases identical to TRBD2. The CDR3 has 17 amino acids. Trimming took 6 bases from V and 4 from J; bases not matched to a gene: 9. Germline CDR1 and CDR2: SGHVS and FNYEAQ. CDR3 sequence: CASSSRLAGGYADTQYF. The CDR3 bases are TGTGCCAGCAGTTCACGACTAGCGGGAGGGTACGCAGATACGCAGTATTTT.

This clonotype was detected many times. This rearrangement joins TRBV11-2 to TRBJ2-1; D is ambiguous. This CDR3 has 15 residues. Trimming removed 0 bases from V and 1 base from J, with 7 bases in between. Looked up from germline, CDR1 is SGHAT and CDR2 is FQNNGV. CDR3 region: CASSLENFSYNEQFF. The DNA of the CDR3 is TGTGCCAGCAGCTTAGAAAACTTTTCCTACAATGAGCAGTTCTTC.